Following are 16 T cell receptor beta chains from one sample sequenced in a study of PD-L1 blockade in urothelial cancer. The assay was immunoSEQ multiplex PCR, and TCRdb's table has in-frame clones only and misses some. The sample contains 20,000 to 25,000 clones, about 90% of which appear only once. Time point indicated: peripheral blood 6 weeks after treatment start. The specimen comprised PBMCs, sampled around atezolizumab (anti-PD-L1) treatment. All receptors derive from a woman aged 60-70 years with urothelial cancer.

The chain has TRBV11-3 and TRBJ2-5; TRBD2 matches 12 bases. The trim removed 1 base at V and 1 base at J, leaving 1 base unmatched. Germline lookup yields CDR1 SGHNT and CDR2 YENEEA. The CDR3 sequence is 16 residues long. Here the CDR3 DNA reads TGTGCCAGCAGCTTAGGGACTAGCGGGGCCCAAGAGACCCAGTACTTC. This encodes CASSLGTSGAQETQYF.

This chain joins TRBV29-1 and TRBJ2-1; TRBD2 agrees at 7 bases. Germline assignment: CDR1 SQVTM and CDR2 ANQGSEA. CDR3 length: 14 amino acids. Losses at the gene ends were 3 bases for V and 5 bases for J; bases not matched to a gene: 7. Here the CDR3 DNA reads TGCAGCGTTGACGGGAGCGGGAACGACAATGAGCAGTTCTTC. Protein product: CSVDGSGNDNEQFF.

The chain is built from TRBV5-1 and TRBJ2-3; 9 bases line up with TRBD1. Trimming cost V 4 bases and J 0 bases; bases outside gene matches: 6. The CDR3 spans 16 residues. Germline assignment: CDR1 SGHRS and CDR2 YFSETQ. As DNA, the CDR3 is TGCGCCAGCAGCCTGGGACAGGGTACTAGCACAGATACGCAGTATTTT. This codes for CASSLGQGTSTDTQYF.

V and J are TRBV6-1 and TRBJ2-7; D is perhaps TRBD1 (5 bases). The V end lost 7 bases, the J end lost 4 bases, and 14 bases lay between the germline ends. CDR1 and CDR2 (germline): MNHNS, SASEGT. The CDR3 totals 13 residues. CDR3 protein: CASIAQGLYEQYF. The CDR3 coding sequence is TGTGCCAGCATCGCCCAGGGCTTGTACGAGCAGTACTTC.

The genes are TRBV5-6 and TRBJ1-6, with D unclear. This CDR3 is built from 14 residues. CDR1 is SGHDT and CDR2 is YYEEEE in the germline V gene. The V end lost 5 bases, the J end lost 12 bases, and 18 bases lay between the germline ends. CDR3 region: CASRNRRTARPLHF. The CDR3 region has the DNA TGTGCCAGCAGAAACCGGAGGACGGCTCGACCCCTCCACTTT.

The chain employs TRBV7-9 and TRBJ2-3; TRBD2 matches 7 bases. Per the germline V gene, CDR1 is SEHNR and CDR2 is FQNEAQ (reference sequence). With V trimmed by 5 bases and J by 2 bases, 10 bases remained unmatched. The CDR3 has 16 amino acids. The CDR3 bases are TGTGCCAGCAGCCCACCGGGCGGGAGAGTCACAGATACGCAGTATTTT. Translation: CASSPPGGRVTDTQYF.

This chain connects TRBV27 to TRBJ2-3; weak D call: TRBD1 (5 bases). V lost 6 bases to trimming and J lost 2 bases, with 9 bases between them. The V gene's germline CDR1 is MNHEY and CDR2 SMNVEV (reference sequence). The CDR3 has 13 residues. CDR3 sequence: CASRGAYTDTQYF. CDR3 bases: TGTGCCAGCAGAGGGGCCTACACAGATACGCAGTATTTT.

The chain joins TRBV10-3 to TRBJ1-1, with TRBD1 matching over 8 bases. Germline CDR1 and CDR2: ENHRY and SYGVKD. V shed 7 bases, J shed 0 bases, and the junction held 7 bases outside the gene matches. CDR3 length: 15 amino acids. The CDR3 DNA sequence: TGTGCCATCACCTCGACAGGGGCCATGAACACTGAAGCTTTCTTT. This sequence encodes CAITSTGAMNTEAFF.

The chain links TRBV18 to TRBJ2-5; D not certain. V gave up 3 bases and J gave up 3 bases, with 2 bases separating them. Per germline, CDR1 KGHSH and CDR2 LQKENI. The CDR3 covers 11 residues. CDR3 loop: CASSPKETQYF. The CDR3 coding sequence is TGTGCCAGCTCACCTAAAGAGACCCAGTACTTC.

The V gene is TRBV9, the J gene TRBJ2-7; 10 positions match TRBD1. Germline CDR1 is SGDLS and CDR2 is YYNGEE. With V trimmed by 3 bases and J by 2 bases, 2 bases remained unmatched. The CDR3 has 14 amino acids. The CDR3 is CASSAGQGPYEQYF. The CDR3 region has the DNA TGTGCCAGCAGCGCGGGACAGGGGCCCTACGAGCAGTACTTC.

The chain carries TRBV2 and TRBJ2-7, with D possibly TRBD2 on 6 matching bases. From germline, CDR1 is SNHLY and CDR2 FYNNEI. The CDR3 sequence is 15 residues long. Trimming cost V 1 base and J 0 bases, with 10 bases left between them. The CDR3 bases are TGTGCCAGCAGTGAAGGGCGGGGCCACTCCTACGAGCAGTACTTC. This encodes CASSEGRGHSYEQYF.

V usage is TRBV7-8 and J usage is TRBJ2-7; 7 bases align to TRBD2. The CDR3 totals 12 residues. CDR1 SGHVS and CDR2 FQNEAQ come from the germline V gene. V gave up 5 bases and J gave up 4 bases; unmatched junction bases: 2. CDR3 nucleotide sequence: TGTGCCAGCAGCCCGGGGGGTTACGAGCAGTACTTC. Amino acid sequence: CASSPGGYEQYF.

This chain connects TRBV10-3 to TRBJ2-3; D perhaps matches TRBD2 (6 bases). Germline V gene lookup returns CDR1 ENHRY and CDR2 SYGVKD. CDR3 length equals 14 residues. V lost 2 bases to trimming and J lost 7 bases, with 13 bases between them. CDR3 in DNA: TGTGCCATCAGTGAGGGAGGGCCATCTTATACGCAGTATTTT. It translates to CAISEGGPSYTQYF.

The rearrangement links TRBV19 to TRBJ2-3; D is undetermined. The CDR3 has 13 amino acids. Germline V lookup: CDR1 LNHDA, CDR2 SQIVND (reference sequence). Trimming took off 3 bases at V and 2 bases at J, with 6 bases between the two ends. The CDR3: CASSIEDTDTQYF. CDR3 coding DNA: TGTGCCAGTAGTATTGAGGACACAGATACGCAGTATTTT.

The V gene is TRBV9, the J gene TRBJ1-4; 10 bases fit TRBD1. This CDR3 contains 18 residues. CDR1 and CDR2 from the germline V gene are SGDLS and YYNGEE. V gave up 4 bases and J gave up 1 base; unmatched junction bases: 10. The CDR3 coding sequence is TGTGCCAGCAGCATCCGACAGGGGGCGGTGGTAACTAATGAAAAACTGTTTTTT. Amino acid sequence: CASSIRQGAVVTNEKLFF.

The CDR3 DNA reads as TGTGCCAGCAGTTTTCTCGCTGCGCGTCCCACCTCCTACAATGAGCAGTTCTTC. This encodes CASSFLAARPTSYNEQFF. The rearrangement joins TRBV27 to TRBJ2-1; D is unclear. The CDR3 is 18 residues long. Per the germline V gene, CDR1 is MNHEY and CDR2 is SMNVEV (reference sequence). The V end lost 3 bases, the J end lost 0 bases, and 18 bases lay between the germline ends.